This entry lists 12 T cell receptor beta chains sequenced from one sample in a study of CD8 T cells in ankylosing spondylitis. TCRdb itself ran the 5' RACE reads through MiXCR, one entry per CDR3 protein. In the table there are 200,000 to 300,000 distinct CDR3 sequences, over 9.5% of which are singletons. Sequencing input: blood, either unsorted or a sorted T cell fraction (not recorded which). These receptors all come from a male donor with ankylosing spondylitis or in good health (not recorded which).

This clonotype was seen at least ten times. J is TRBJ2-3 and V is TRBV11-2; D call uncertain. V shed 5 bases and J shed 4 bases, with 10 bases lying between them. Per the germline V gene, CDR1 is SGHAT and CDR2 is FQNNGV. The CDR3 has 13 residues. CDR3 in DNA: TGTGCCAGCAGCCGTGGCCAAGCAGATACGCAGTATTTT. This encodes CASSRGQADTQYF.

This clonotype has ten or more counts. The chain links TRBV5-1 to TRBJ2-3; 7 bases map to TRBD2. V dropped 3 bases and J dropped 1; count of bases not matched to a gene: 8. This CDR3 comprises 16 residues. Germline V lookup: CDR1 SGHRS, CDR2 YFSETQ. The CDR3 coding sequence is TGCGCCAGCAGCTCGGAACCGGGAGGTCGCACAGATACGCAGTATTTT. Protein: CASSSEPGGRTDTQYF.

This clonotype was observed a handful of times. This chain joins TRBV7-9 and TRBJ1-1; 7 nucleotides align to TRBD1. The V and J ends lost 4 bases and 1 base, in that order; junction bases with no gene match: 9. CDR1 SEHNR and CDR2 FQNEAQ come from the germline V gene (reference sequence). The CDR3 has 16 amino acids. DNA for the CDR3: TGTGCCAGCAGCTCGCCCTGGGGACAGACGAACACTGAAGCTTTCTTT. Its protein product is CASSSPWGQTNTEAFF.

This clonotype was seen ten or more times. The chain combines TRBV11-2 with TRBJ2-4; TRBD2 matches at 11 bases. Trimming cost V 3 bases and J 0 bases; bases outside gene matches: 7. The CDR3 is 18 residues long. Germline V gene data show CDR1 as SGHAT and CDR2 as FQNNGV. CDR3 in amino acids: CASSFLAGGSLAKNIQYF. The CDR3 DNA follows: TGTGCCAGCAGCTTTCTAGCGGGGGGATCGCTAGCCAAAAACATTCAGTACTTC.

This clonotype has ten or more counts. V usage is TRBV6-1 and J usage is TRBJ2-1; tentative D call: TRBD1 (6 bases). Trimming stripped 3 bases from V and 7 bases from J, with 19 bases between. The CDR3 covers 16 residues. Looked up from germline, CDR1 is MNHNS and CDR2 is SASEGT. CDR3 DNA sequence: TGTGCCAGCAGTGACGAAGGGATTCCAGGGGAAAATGAGCAGTTCTTC. As protein: CASSDEGIPGENEQFF.

The sample holds many counts of this clonotype. The rearrangement links TRBV5-1 to TRBJ2-5; TRBD2 matches 10 bases. The germline V gene encodes CDR1 SGHRS and CDR2 YFSETQ. The length of the CDR3 is 14 residues. J was trimmed by 5 bases and V by 7 bases; bases with no gene match: 8. CDR3 protein: CASFQRGGLETQYF. For the CDR3, the DNA is TGCGCCAGCTTTCAGCGGGGGGGCCTGGAGACCCAGTACTTC.

This clonotype has a count of ten or more. The V gene is TRBV3-1, the J gene TRBJ1-1; possible D gene TRBD1, 5 bases. In germline, CDR1 is LGHDT, CDR2 YNNKEL (reference sequence). The ends were cut back, 6 bases at V and 1 base at J, with 9 bases in the middle. The CDR3 spans 13 residues. The CDR3 reads CASRQTANTEAFF. For the CDR3, the DNA is TGTGCCAGCAGGCAGACAGCGAACACTGAAGCTTTCTTT.

In this sample, this clonotype turned up many times. The chain uses TRBV6-2 or TRBV6-3 and TRBJ1-1; 10 positions agree with TRBD1. Germline V gene sequence: CDR1 MNHEY, CDR2 SVGEGT. Unmatched junction bases numbered 4, after V lost 2 bases and J lost 7 bases. The CDR3 totals 14 residues. The CDR3 DNA is TGTGCCAGCAGTTACCGTGGGACAGGGGTTGAAGCTTTCTTT. Amino acid sequence: CASSYRGTGVEAFF.

In this sample, this clonotype turned up many times. This chain links TRBV20-1 with TRBJ1-4; D ambiguous. The CDR3 sequence is 11 residues long. Trimming pared 4 bases from V and 7 bases from J, leaving 7 bases between. Germline V gives CDR1 DFQATT, CDR2 SNEGSKA (reference sequence). DNA for the CDR3: TGCAGTGCTAACAGCCCTGAAAAACTGTTTTTT. Its translation: CSANSPEKLFF.

This clonotype has at least ten counts. This rearrangement joins TRBV7-2 to TRBJ2-5; no clear D. CDR1 SGHTA and CDR2 FQGNSA come from the germline V gene. CDR3 length: 14 residues. V dropped 3 bases and J dropped 0 bases, with 8 bases sitting between them. This CDR3 is CASSFVDYQETQYF. DNA of the CDR3: TGTGCCAGCAGCTTTGTAGACTACCAAGAGACCCAGTACTTC.

This clonotype has at least ten counts. V usage is TRBV19 and J usage is TRBJ1-2; 8 bases are a match to TRBD1. The V segment lost 5 bases and the J segment 2 bases; nucleotides outside the gene matches: 7. CDR3 size: 15 residues. Per germline, CDR1 LNHDA and CDR2 SQIVND (reference sequence). The CDR3 loop is CASSDDRGRNYGYTF. The CDR3, as DNA: TGTGCCAGTAGTGACGACAGGGGAAGGAACTATGGCTACACCTTC.

This clonotype was counted a few times. The J gene is TRBJ2-7, the V gene TRBV11-1; TRBD1 aligns across 7 bases. There are 19 residues in the CDR3. CDR1 and CDR2 from the germline V gene are SGHAT and FQDESV (reference sequence). V lost 2 bases, J lost 0 bases, and 16 bases stayed unmatched. The CDR3 region has the DNA TGTGCCAGCAGCTTACCCGCGGTTTTTACGGACAGGAGCTCCTACGAGCAGTACTTC. As protein: CASSLPAVFTDRSSYEQYF.